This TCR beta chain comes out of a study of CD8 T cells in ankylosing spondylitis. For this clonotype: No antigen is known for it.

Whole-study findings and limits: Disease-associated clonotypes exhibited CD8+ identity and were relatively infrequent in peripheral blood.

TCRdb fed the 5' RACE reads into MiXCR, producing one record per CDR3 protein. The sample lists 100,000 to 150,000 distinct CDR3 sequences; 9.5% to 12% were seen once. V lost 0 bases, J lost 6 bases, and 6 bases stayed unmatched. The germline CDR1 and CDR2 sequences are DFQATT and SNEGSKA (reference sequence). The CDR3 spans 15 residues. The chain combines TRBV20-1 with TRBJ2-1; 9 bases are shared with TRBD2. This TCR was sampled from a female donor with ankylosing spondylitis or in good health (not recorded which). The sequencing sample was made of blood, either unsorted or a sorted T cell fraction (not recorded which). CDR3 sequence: CSARDTAGGSNEQFF. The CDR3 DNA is TGCAGTGCTAGAGATACAGCGGGAGGATCCAATGAGCAGTTCTTC.